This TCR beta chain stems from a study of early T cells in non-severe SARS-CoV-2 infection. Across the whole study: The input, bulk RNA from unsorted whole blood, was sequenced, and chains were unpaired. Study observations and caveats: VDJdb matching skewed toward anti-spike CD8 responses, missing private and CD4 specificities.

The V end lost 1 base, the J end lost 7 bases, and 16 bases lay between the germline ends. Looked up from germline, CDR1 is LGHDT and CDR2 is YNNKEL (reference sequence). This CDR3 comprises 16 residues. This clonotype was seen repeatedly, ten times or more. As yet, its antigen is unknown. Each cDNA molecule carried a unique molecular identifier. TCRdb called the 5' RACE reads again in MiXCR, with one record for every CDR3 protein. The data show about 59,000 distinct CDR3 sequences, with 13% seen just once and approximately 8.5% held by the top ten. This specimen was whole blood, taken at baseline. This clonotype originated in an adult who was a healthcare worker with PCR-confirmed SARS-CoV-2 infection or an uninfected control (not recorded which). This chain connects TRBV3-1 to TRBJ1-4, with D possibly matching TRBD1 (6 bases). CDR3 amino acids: CASSQGPPGDGEKLFF. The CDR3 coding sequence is TGTGCCAGCAGCCAAGGCCCACCAGGGGATGGTGAAAAACTGTTTTTT. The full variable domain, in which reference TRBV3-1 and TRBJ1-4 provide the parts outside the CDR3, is DTAVSQTPKYLVTQMGNDKSIKCEQNLGHDTMYWYKQDSKKFLKIMFSYNNKELIINETVPNRFSPKSPDKAHLNLHINSLELGDSAVYFCASSQGPPGDGEKLFFGSGTQLSVL.